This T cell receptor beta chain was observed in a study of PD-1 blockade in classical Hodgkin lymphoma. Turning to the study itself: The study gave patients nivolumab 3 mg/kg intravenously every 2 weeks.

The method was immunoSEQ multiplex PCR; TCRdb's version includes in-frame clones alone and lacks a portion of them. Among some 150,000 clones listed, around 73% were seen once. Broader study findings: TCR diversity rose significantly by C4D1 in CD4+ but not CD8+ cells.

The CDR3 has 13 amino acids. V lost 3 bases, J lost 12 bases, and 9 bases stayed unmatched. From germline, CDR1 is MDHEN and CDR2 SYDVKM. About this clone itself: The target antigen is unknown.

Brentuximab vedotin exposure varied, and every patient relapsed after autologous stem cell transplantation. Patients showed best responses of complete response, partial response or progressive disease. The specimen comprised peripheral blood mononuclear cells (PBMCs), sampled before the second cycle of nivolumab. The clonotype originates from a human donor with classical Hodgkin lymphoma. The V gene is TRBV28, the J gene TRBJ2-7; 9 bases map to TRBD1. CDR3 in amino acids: CASSFVGGTGPYF. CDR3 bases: TGTGCCAGCAGTTTTGTGGGGGGGACAGGGCCGTACTTC. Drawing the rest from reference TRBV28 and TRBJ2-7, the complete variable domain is DVKVTQSSRYLVKRTGEKVFLECVQDMDHENMFWYRQDPGLGLRLIYFSYDVKMKEKGDIPEGYSVSREKKERFSLILESASTNQTSMYLCASSFVGGTGPYFGPGTRLTVT.